Described below is a single TCR beta chain sequence and its context. The antigen it binds to is not known. The sample holds no much larger clone one base away, and base qualities are not on file. This sample was included in a study of T cell responses to AZD1222 COVID-19 vaccine (dated by TCRdb to the early 2020s). As for the study more broadly: AZD1222 recipients whose second dose came at about 4 weeks and those whose second dose came at about 12 weeks were combined into one group, since spike-specific TCR depth and breadth did not differ between the two schedules. TCR sequencing was performed for over 230 trial participants, of whom 207 were given two doses of AZD1222 and around 25 were given two doses of MenACWY control vaccine. Trial participants were enrolled by age into 18-55, 56-69 and 70-plus year subgroups, with 148, 28 and 57 TCR-sequenced participants respectively.

This sample's time point label indicates: baseline before first vaccination. Vaccinee samples were obtained from the UK trials COV001 and COV002, which included a single-blind randomized controlled phase 2/3 trial of AZD1222 (ChAdOx1 nCoV-19) in healthy adults. Trial participant PBMC samples were collected at day 0 and day 28 after the second dose for TCRbeta chain sequencing. The CDR3 regions of human TCRbeta chains were analyzed by immunosequencing. As for the authors' bioinformatics: TCRs in the repertoires were matched against a reference library of SARS-CoV-2-specific TCRs that had been generated with the MIRA antigen-specificity platform. Breadth was defined as the fraction of unique TCRs that were SARS-CoV-2-associated. Depth was defined as the fraction of total T cells that were SARS-CoV-2-associated. Using the MIRA data, every spike-specific TCR was mapped to the spike region that the TCR reacted to and assigned to either a CD4 or a CD8 class. Log10-transformed breadth and depth values were compared by one-way ANOVA with Sidak's multiple comparisons tests. Imported from immuneACCESS, the table was reduced by TCRdb to in-frame sequences with V and J called. These copies leave out some clones; in studies compared against another copy, an unresolved V gene accounts for under half, and the cause of the remainder is not known. V and J calls and clone size follow that table, whereas D and trimming were derived from the DNA. The sample has some 30,000 clones on record, 86% of them singletons. Clones ranked in the top ten supply less than 7% of the sample.

From a lookup of the germline V gene (reference sequence), CDR1 and CDR2 are LNHDA and SQIVND. V drops 0 bases and J drops 8 bases, leaving 13 bases in between. The cysteine opens and the phenylalanine closes a CDR3 of 15 amino acids. Here the CDR3 DNA is all that survives: 45 bases in frame from base 1. What the research found in general, with its limitations: Spike-specific TCR breadth and depth rose significantly after two AZD1222 doses compared with day 0 and with MenACWY recipients. Nearly half of unique spike-specific TCRs reportedly recognized epitopes outside regions mutated in the B.1.351 and B.1.1.7 variants. In the small 56-69-year group, the increase in depth fell short of significance, most likely because of low power. Most participants were white British and females outnumbered males, and the authors suggested that clonal diversity may have been underestimated. Because no day 14 peak-response samples were available, repertoires were characterized only after the peak T cell response. Conclusions about previously exposed vaccinees are limited, since just 6 or 7 AZD1222 recipients were seropositive for SARS-CoV-2 at baseline. CD4 TCRs associated with the vaccine covered the entire spike protein, and the dominant responses were in regions 160-218 and 743-854.

The rearranged chain carries TRBV19 and TRBJ1-4; a tentative D match to TRBD1 spans 5 bases. Source: peripheral blood, taken on day 0 of AZD1222 vaccination. This sequence was found in an adult in good health. The nucleotide sequence reads TGTGCCAGTAGTATAGAAGGACGGGGGAACGAAAAACTGTTTTTT. It translates to CASSIEGRGNEKLFF.